Reported below is one T cell receptor beta chain. Its antigen is not identified. Documented time point: baseline, week 1 (first vaccination visit). Treatment here: pre-vaccination baseline after standard-of-care therapy. The data originate from a study of a mutant IDH1 vaccine in newly diagnosed glioma. Study as a whole: Of the patients given treatment, roughly 60% were male and around 38% were female, and a mean age of approximately 37 years was recorded. Earlier treatment was radiotherapy, temozolomide, or both, with most getting both. Findings and limits, study-wide: Overall, more than 85% of patients had vaccine-induced immune responses. Alterations occurring in top peripheral T cell clonotypes seemed unrelated to pseudoprogression.

TCRdb's table, derived via immunoSEQ multiplex PCR, lists solely in-frame clones and lacks some. Here the sample spans about 66,000 clones, 65% to 90% being singletons. In germline, CDR1 is SGHKS, CDR2 YYEKEE (reference sequence). The CDR3 runs 13 residues. V was pared by 6 bases and J by 7 bases, with 11 bases between. The origin of this receptor is a man in his thirties or forties with glioma. Sample: PBMCs, taken from a glioma patient treated with radiotherapy, temozolomide or both. V usage is TRBV5-5 and J usage is TRBJ1-6; D might be TRBD1 (5 bases). In DNA, the CDR3 is TGTGCCAGCACAGGGTCCGGGAATTCACCCCTCCACTTT. Amino acids: CASTGSGNSPLHF.